The TCR beta chain described here comes from a study of graft-versus-host responses after intestinal transplantation. Concerning this clone itself: Antigen specificity is unknown.

CDR1 is SGHDT, CDR2 YYEEEE, per germline. The CDR3 is made up of 16 amino acids. Trimming pared 2 bases from V and 3 bases from J, leaving 15 bases between. Clones were sequenced by immunoSEQ multiplex PCR, and TCRdb holds only the in-frame ones, with some missing. This sample has over 45,000 clones, with approximately 94% found just once. This receptor was obtained from a human donor who was the organ donor for an intestinal transplant. This chain connects TRBV5-6 to TRBJ1-5, with a tentative D call TRBD1 (6 bases). The sample was unstimulated CD4+ T cells sorted from spleen or lymph node cells, taken before transplant. This chain's CDR3 is CASSLFQGQDNQPQHF. CDR3 nucleotides: TGTGCCAGCAGCTTATTCCAGGGGCAGGACAATCAGCCCCAGCATTTT.